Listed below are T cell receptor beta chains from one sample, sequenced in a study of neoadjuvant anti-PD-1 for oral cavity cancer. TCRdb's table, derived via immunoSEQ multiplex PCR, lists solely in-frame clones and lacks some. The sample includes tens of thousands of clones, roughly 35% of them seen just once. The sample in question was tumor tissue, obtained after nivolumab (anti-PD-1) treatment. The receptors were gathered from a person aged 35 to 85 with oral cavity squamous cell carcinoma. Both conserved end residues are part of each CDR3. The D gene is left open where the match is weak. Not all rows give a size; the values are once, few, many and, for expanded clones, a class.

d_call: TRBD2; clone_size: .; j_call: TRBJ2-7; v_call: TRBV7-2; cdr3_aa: CASSPLAGRYEQYF; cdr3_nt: TGTGCCAGCAGCCCACTAGCGGGAAGATACGAGCAGTACTTC
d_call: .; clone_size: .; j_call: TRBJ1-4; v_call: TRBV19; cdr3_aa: CASSPREGPNEKLFF; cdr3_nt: TGTGCCAGTAGTCCCCGGGAGGGGCCTAATGAAAAACTGTTTTTT
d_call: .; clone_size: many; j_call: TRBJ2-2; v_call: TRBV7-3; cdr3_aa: CASSPTPGVQTGELFF; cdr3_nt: TGTGCCAGCAGCCCAACTCCAGGGGTTCAGACCGGGGAGCTGTTTTTT
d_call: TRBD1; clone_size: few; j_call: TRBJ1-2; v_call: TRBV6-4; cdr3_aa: CASWGRADRGQQYGYTF; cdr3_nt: TGTGCCAGCTGGGGGAGAGCGGACAGGGGACAACAGTATGGCTACACCTTC
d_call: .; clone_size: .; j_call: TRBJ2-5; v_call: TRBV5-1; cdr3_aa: CASSLGLLTTQYF; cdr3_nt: TGCGCCAGCAGCTTGGGTCTGTTAACGACCCAGTACTTC
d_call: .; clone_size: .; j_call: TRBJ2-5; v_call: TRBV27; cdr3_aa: CASSLSGAGGWETQYF; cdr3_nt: TGTGCCAGCAGTTTATCGGGGGCCGGGGGCTGGGAGACCCAGTACTTC
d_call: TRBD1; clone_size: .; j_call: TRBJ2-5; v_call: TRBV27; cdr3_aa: CAGRRTGGETQYF; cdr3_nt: TGTGCCGGCAGACGAACAGGGGGAGAGACCCAGTACTTC
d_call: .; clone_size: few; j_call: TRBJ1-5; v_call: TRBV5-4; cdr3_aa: CASSLEGSQPQHF; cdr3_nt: TGTGCCAGCAGCTTGGAGGGGTCCCAGCCCCAGCATTTT
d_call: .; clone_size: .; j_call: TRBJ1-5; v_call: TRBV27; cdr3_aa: CASSLTANSNQPQHF; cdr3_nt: TGTGCCAGCAGTTTGACCGCAAATAGCAATCAGCCCCAGCATTTT
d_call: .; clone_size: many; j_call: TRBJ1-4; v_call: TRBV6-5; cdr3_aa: CASSSIWLDEKLFF; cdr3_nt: TGTGCCAGCAGCTCGATATGGTTGGATGAAAAACTGTTTTTT
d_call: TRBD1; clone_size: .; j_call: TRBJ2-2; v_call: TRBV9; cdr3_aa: CASSVDRGHGELFF; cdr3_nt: TGTGCCAGCAGCGTAGACAGGGGTCACGGGGAGCTGTTTTTT
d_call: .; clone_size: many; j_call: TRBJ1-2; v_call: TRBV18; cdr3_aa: CASSLDRVYGYTF; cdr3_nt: TGTGCCAGCTCACTCGACAGAGTCTATGGCTACACCTTC